This T cell receptor beta chain was sequenced for a study of cytomegalovirus exposure and HLA in healthy donors. The table lists this clone with a count of one. Its specificity is not known. Study-level findings and limits: An analysis that was carried out later associated some 17,000 TCR beta sequences with HLA alleles at 0.05 false discovery rate. For cytomegalovirus status, the classifier reportedly gave diagnoses with high specificity and sensitivity.

In the PCR, 60 Vbeta and 13 Jbeta primers were used. TCRdb keeps only in-frame clones here, not all; method: immunoSEQ multiplex PCR. The sample lists 70,000 to 100,000 clones; about 80% were seen once. This sequence was found in a man aged 45 to 65 in good health and CMV-seropositive. The source material was PBMCs.

This CDR3 reads CASSLGLSASGRETQYF. CDR3 sequence (DNA): TGTGCCAGCAGCCTCGGCCTTTCCGCTAGCGGGAGGGAGACCCAGTACTTC. V and J are TRBV14 and TRBJ2-5; 11 nucleotides line up with TRBD2. This CDR3 has 17 amino acids. The ends lost 4 bases at V and 5 bases at J; junction bases unmatched: 12. Germline-derived CDR1 and CDR2 are SGHDN and FVKESK. The entire variable domain, with the rest obtained from reference TRBV14 and TRBJ2-5, is as follows: EAGVTQFPSHSVIEKGQTVTLRCDPISGHDNLYWYRRVMGKEIKFLLHFVKESKQDESGMPNNRFLAERTGGTYSTLKVQPAELEDSGVYFCASSLGLSASGRETQYFGPGTRLLVL.